This T cell receptor (beta chain) was found in a study of identical twins (dated by TCRdb to 2016 to 2017). Turning to the overall study: TCR alpha and beta repertoires from monozygotic twins, unrelated adults of various ages and cord blood were deep-sequenced to test whether fetal clonotypes persist. Replicate twin experiments were performed at different times using different library preparation protocols to rule out contamination.

There are a few counts of this clonotype. The antigen it recognizes is unknown. No much larger clonotype is one base removed from it; base qualities were not supplied. All donors were healthy Caucasians. Three unrelated non-twin adults were additionally sequenced: a male aged 18 to 29, a male aged 50 to 60 and a female aged 50 to 60. Miltenyi CD45RO+ enrichment and human naive T-cell isolation kits were used to isolate memory (CD45RO+) and naive T cells from PBMC. Overall results and qualifications from the work: In monozygotic twins, recombination models systematically underestimated out-of-frame TCR alpha sharing, but the models matched the sharing seen between unrelated individuals. Because the same donors could not be followed over many years, the conclusions depended on cross-sectional statistical analysis. Out-of-frame TCR alpha sequences shared between twins showed an excess of low generation-probability sequences compared with coincidental sharing between unrelated individuals. A weaker excess of twin sharing was found in beta out-of-frame sequences because the signal-to-noise ratio was lowered by fewer shared sequences. Abundant cord blood beta clonotypes had fewer insertions, young adult naive repertoires showed a similar but weaker trend, and memory repertoires showed no such trend. Zero-insertion analyses could be partly confounded by invariant T cells such as MAIT and iNKT, though diverse VJ usage argued against such confounding for most clonotypes.

The CDR3 goes from the cysteine to the phenylalanine over 15 residues. Kept here is only the CDR3 DNA, which spans 45 bases and is read in frame from base 1. V lost 7 bases and J lost 1 base; the stretch between them is 13 bases long. Receptor amplification or capture employed 5' RACE. The data were produced on an Illumina HiSeq 2000. Template switching introduced a universal primer binding site; the final cDNA contained a unique molecular identifier, enabling accurate counting of TCR cDNA molecules. Specific primers in the conserved constant-segment region were used to synthesize first-strand cDNA for TCR alpha and beta chains. To control for contamination, each cDNA library was double barcoded with a SMART-Mk sample barcode plus Illumina barcodes. TruSeq adapter sequences, together with Illumina sample barcodes, were added in two successive PCR steps. Sequencing of the TCR alpha and beta cDNA libraries was done on the Illumina HiSeq platform using custom primers. In the source study's methods: Raw reads were processed with MiGEC to extract unique molecular identifiers, and MiXCR was used to determine CDR3 positions. Recombination models were inferred per individual with the repgenHMM and IGoR tools using an EM algorithm. Shared clonotypes were analyzed with the tcR package in R, and sharing was normalized by the product of cloneset sizes. Out-of-frame nonproductive sequences were analyzed to study raw recombination free of thymic and clonal selection effects. The public reads were reprocessed in TCRdb via fastp at Q25 and MiXCR, keeping in-frame beta chains. Rows matching on CDR3 protein sequence are summarized as one entry with the most common DNA and genes. The V and J calls and clone size come from TCRdb's table, not from the authors' own analysis. The sample yields around 670,000 distinct CDR3 sequences; 6.1% were counted once. Around 1.7% of the sample is taken by the ten largest.

The chain was built from TRBV12-3 or TRBV12-4 and TRBJ2-2; the D gene is unclear. The TCR comes from a man between 18 and 35 years old in good health. Sequenced material: naive T cells sorted from blood. Explained via the paper, the cell subset or site label denotes: cells isolated with a human naive T-cell isolation kit. The DNA reads as follows: TGTGCCAGCACCTCCGTGGTGGTGAACACCGGGGAGCTGTTTTTT. The translation is CASTSVVVNTGELFF.